This entry lists 14 T cell receptor beta chains sequenced from one sample in a study of cytomegalovirus exposure and HLA in healthy donors. Both 60 Vbeta primers and 13 Jbeta primers went into the PCR. TCRdb's table, derived via immunoSEQ multiplex PCR, lists solely in-frame clones and lacks some. The table shows under 150,000 clones, with around four fifths occurring only once. The sample consisted of PBMCs. These receptors were obtained from a boy aged 5-17 years in good health and CMV-seronegative.

The chain recombines TRBV15 with TRBJ2-2; maybe TRBD2 (5 bases). The CDR3 is 15 residues long. In germline, CDR1 is LNHNV, CDR2 YYDKDF (reference sequence). V lost 4 bases and J lost 0, with 9 bases in between. In DNA form, the CDR3 reads TGTGCCACCAGCAACGGAGGCACGAACACCGGGGAGCTGTTTTTT. Protein product: CATSNGGTNTGELFF.

The chain couples TRBV27 to TRBJ2-7; 11 nucleotides line up with TRBD2. Germline V gene lookup returns CDR1 MNHEY and CDR2 SMNVEV (reference sequence). J gave up 8 bases and V 5 bases, and 11 bases lay outside the gene matches. The CDR3 is 15 amino acids. CDR3 DNA: TGTGCCAGCAGTAGACTAGCGGGGAGGCTTGTTAAGCAGTACTTC. This gives the protein CASSRLAGRLVKQYF.

The chain couples TRBV6-5 to TRBJ2-7; TRBD2 matches at 11 bases. Germline V gives CDR1 MNHEY, CDR2 SVGAGI. Unmatched junction bases numbered 5, after V lost 2 bases and J lost 2 bases. This CDR3 is built from 16 residues. The CDR3 sequence is CASSYRTSGPPYEQYF. For the CDR3, the DNA is TGTGCCAGCAGTTACCGGACTAGCGGGCCCCCCTACGAGCAGTACTTC.

There are a few counts of this clone. V and J are TRBV2 and TRBJ1-1; a weak D match, TRBD1 (5 bases). Germline CDR1 SNHLY, CDR2 FYNNEI. There are 14 residues in the CDR3. V was clipped by 7 bases and J by 1 base, with 13 bases between them. CDR3 sequence: CASNARGGNTEAFF. The CDR3 DNA reads TGTGCCAGCAACGCACGGGGGGGGAACACTGAAGCTTTCTTT.

In its sample, this clone was seen once. This chain links TRBV29-1 with TRBJ1-2; tentative D call: TRBD1 (6 bases). The CDR3 is made up of 13 amino acids. Deletions cut 4 bases from V and 4 bases from J, with 13 bases between. The V gene's germline CDR1 is SQVTM and CDR2 ANQGSEA. The CDR3 loop reads CSVVTGSSYGYTF. The CDR3 DNA sequence: TGCAGCGTTGTGACAGGAAGCTCCTATGGCTACACCTTC.

The chain carries TRBV19 and TRBJ2-7; TRBD2 matches 13 bases. Germline values: CDR1 LNHDA, CDR2 SQIVND (reference sequence). The CDR3 length is 12 residues. V dropped 9 bases and J dropped 6; count of bases not matched to a gene: 2. The CDR3 nucleotides read TGTGCCAGCGGACTAGCGGGAGTCGAGCAGTACTTC. It codes for CASGLAGVEQYF.

The V and J genes are TRBV9 and TRBJ1-3, with TRBD1 matching 9 bases. CDR1 SGDLS and CDR2 YYNGEE come from the germline V gene. The CDR3 spans 16 residues. The V and J ends lost 0 bases and 2 bases, in that order; junction bases with no gene match: 3. DNA for the CDR3: TGTGCCAGCAGCGTAGTTCGACAGGGGGCTGGAAACACCATATATTTT. Translated, it gives CASSVVRQGAGNTIYF.

The chain is built from TRBV6-4 and TRBJ2-3; D is uncertain. The CDR3 loop spans 14 amino acids. Germline-derived CDR1 and CDR2 are MRHNA and SNTAGT. With 2 bases removed from V and 2 bases from J, the gap between germline ends came to 8 bases. The CDR3 coding sequence is TGTGCCAGCAGTGACAGTCTAGACACAGATACGCAGTATTTT. It translates to CASSDSLDTDTQYF.

The rearrangement uses TRBV18 and TRBJ1-1; possible D gene TRBD1, 5 bases. Germline loops: CDR1 KGHSH, CDR2 LQKENI. V was trimmed by 6 bases and J by 3 bases, leaving 17 bases between them. The CDR3 is 15 amino acids. The CDR3 region is CASSDHGGLYTEAFF. CDR3 sequence (DNA): TGTGCCAGCTCCGACCACGGGGGACTTTACACTGAAGCTTTCTTT.

This sequence joins TRBV4-1 and TRBJ2-1, with TRBD2 matching 12 bases. V gave up 4 bases and J gave up 7 bases; unmatched junction bases: 11. CDR3 size: 17 residues. Germline-derived CDR1 and CDR2 are MGHRA and YSYEKL. CDR3 sequence reads: CASSRGGLAGLGNEQFF. DNA of the CDR3: TGCGCCAGCAGCCGGGGGGGACTAGCGGGTCTTGGGAATGAGCAGTTCTTC.

The CDR3 loop is CASSLDGQANTEAFF. The CDR3 DNA reads TGTGCCAGCAGCCTGGACGGACAGGCGAACACTGAAGCTTTCTTT. The chain employs TRBV11-2 and TRBJ1-1; 7 bases align to TRBD1. This CDR3 region has 15 residues. Germline values: CDR1 SGHAT, CDR2 FQNNGV. Trimming took 5 bases from V and 1 from J; bases not matched to a gene: 7.

The chain employs TRBV6-5 and TRBJ2-3; D remains unclear. The CDR3 extends over 16 amino acids. Germline V gene lookup returns CDR1 MNHEY and CDR2 SVGAGI. V lost 0 bases and J lost 2, with 12 bases in between. Here the CDR3 reads CASSYSVAAFTDTQYF. In DNA, the CDR3 is TGTGCCAGCAGTTACTCGGTAGCAGCATTCACAGATACGCAGTATTTT.

The genes are TRBV19 and TRBJ1-3; TRBD1 might be the D (5 bases). CDR1 and CDR2 from the germline V gene are LNHDA and SQIVND (reference sequence). V was shortened by 7 bases and J by 3 bases, with 13 bases between the two germline ends. The CDR3 is 14 amino acids. CDR3 residues: CASMGMGGGNTIYF. CDR3 coding DNA: TGTGCCAGTATGGGTATGGGGGGTGGAAACACCATATATTTT. Combining the CDR3 with reference TRBV19 and TRBJ1-3 gives the whole variable domain DGGITQSPKYLFRKEGQNVTLSCEQNLNHDAMYWYRQDPGQGLRLIYYSQIVNDFQKGDIAEGYSVSREKKESFPLTVTSAQKNPTAFYLCASMGMGGGNTIYFGEGSWLTVV.

V and J are TRBV29-1 and TRBJ2-5; D might be TRBD2 (5 bases). V gave up 2 bases and J gave up 7 bases, with 17 bases separating them. Germline CDR1 and CDR2: SQVTM and ANQGSEA. The CDR3 is made up of 14 amino acids. The CDR3 DNA reads as TGCAGCGTTGAAATGCTGAGCCGGGCGGGGACCCAGTACTTC. Translated, it gives CSVEMLSRAGTQYF.